This TCR beta chain was obtained from a study of low-dose radiotherapy and immunotherapy resistance in tumors (dated 2022 in TCRdb). About the study as a whole: Cohort 1 received 0.5 Gy per fraction every 2 weeks, with a prescribed total PTV dose of 6.5 Gy. First-strand cDNA was synthesized with Superscript III and a set of TRAV- and TRBV-specific primers, covering both TCRalpha and TCRbeta chains. Cohort 2 received 1 Gy per fraction every two weeks, with a total of 13 Gy over 26 weeks. Starting on cycle 1 day 1, patients took 300 mg of aspirin by mouth once a day for four cycles. No randomization into treatment groups was done for the people taking part in the trial. Every two weeks, patients got intravenous cyclophosphamide at 200 mg/m2, given one day ahead of each radiation and immunotherapy administration. Patients were given nivolumab as a 240 mg flat dose every two weeks and ipilimumab at 1 mg/kg every six weeks, with both drugs delivered intravenously. Eight patients were included in the translational analysis: three from the first dose cohort and the first five from the second dose cohort.

CDR1 and CDR2, per the germline V gene, are MGHRA and YSYEKL. V sheds 6 bases and J sheds 0 bases, leaving 12 bases between their ends. The CDR3 runs 15 amino acids, cysteine and phenylalanine included. Solely the CDR3 DNA is kept, with 45 bases framed from the first base. The time point label, as the study defines it: after trial treatment. The treatment or condition tag for this specimen amounts to: LDRT plus nivolumab, ipilimumab, low-dose cyclophosphamide and aspirin (RACIN trial). The donors took part in RACIN, a single-arm, phase I, dose-escalation trial that combined nivolumab, ipilimumab, aspirin, low-dose cyclophosphamide and low-dose radiotherapy. Patients were eligible if they had advanced solid tumors that were TIL-negative. Sequenced using an Illumina HiSeq 2500. TCRs were amplified with Phusion for approximately 20 PCR cycles using a constant-region primer together with the adapter attached to the V primers. The MessageAmp II aRNA Amplification Kit was used to amplify the isolated mRNA, with in vitro transcription run for about 15 hours at 37 degrees C. The Dynabeads mRNA DIRECT Purification Kit was used to isolate mRNA for TCR sequencing. Indexed Illumina adapters were added in a second Phusion PCR of 20 to 30 cycles, after which AMPure XP beads were used to purify the products. The source study handled its data this way. Using custom Perl scripts, TCR sequences encoding the same protein were pooled, out-of-frame sequences were removed, and the abundance of each clonotype was computed. TCR sequences supported by only a single read were excluded from analysis. The metrics used to describe the repertoires included Shannon entropy, Gini index, clonality, richness, and the frequency of TCRs shared between repertoires. TCRdb handled the public reads itself, with Q25 trimming in fastp and clone calling in MiXCR, and kept productive beta chains. Each CDR3 protein appears once, grouped with its most common genes and DNA. TCRdb's processing, not the authors', yielded these V and J calls. This sample is represented by approximately 52,000 distinct CDR3 sequences; approximately 35% of them were singletons. In total, the top ten clones hold approximately 8.4% of the sample.

Comment on this clonotype: Its recognized antigen is unknown. No base quality values were provided; no much bigger clone lies one nucleotide off.

The sequence links TRBV4-1 to TRBJ2-1, with no D gene named confidently. This clonotype was obtained from a male donor with rectosigmoid adenocarcinoma. This specimen was PBMCs, taken after low-dose radiotherapy plus immunotherapy. The CDR3: CASRQSVSSYNEQFF. Read as DNA, the sequence is TGCGCCAGCAGACAAAGCGTGAGCTCCTACAATGAGCAGTTCTTC.